This T cell receptor (beta chain) was sequenced during a study of CD8 T cells in acute hepatitis C reinfection (dated by TCRdb to 2020 to 2022). About the study as a whole: The TCRbeta repertoire of CD8+ T cells specific for the HCV NS3-1073 epitope was profiled during acute infection and after viral clearance. Follow-up samples were collected at least 347 days after estimated infection from 8 spontaneous resolvers who had cleared HCV. A few spontaneous resolvers contributed paired acute and follow-up samples. Points the paper makes about the study in general: The NS3-1073 specific repertoires were highly diverse, and diversity did not differ significantly among acute resolver, follow-up resolver and acute chronic samples. Because bulk sequencing was performed on the TCRbeta chain only, alphabeta pairing of public clonotypes could not be determined. CDR3 sequences shared with other epitopes were rarely observed, and exact matching may have been limited by differing sequencing approaches. Thirteen public clonotypes were found regardless of outcome, and V04-02/J02-02 was used by one public clonotype. Follow-up repertoires were not available for chronically infected subjects, because NS3-1073 specific cells were too rare to be sorted.

Genomic DNA was extracted from the FACS-sorted cells, and the TCRbeta chains were sequenced by the commercial immunoSEQ service. On the study's bioinformatics: The repertoire data were analyzed using ImmunoSEQ Analyzer software v3.0 and R v3.5.1. Only productive rearrangements were analyzed, because any sequences with stop codons or out-of-frame rearrangements were filtered out. The sequencing provider supplied the Simpson diversity, Shannon entropy, CDR3 length and nucleotide addition metrics. Clonotypes were categorized by frequency as dominant, sub-dominant, low or lowest abundance, and clonotypes below 0.1% were excluded from most analyses. A CDR3 amino acid clonotype was called public when found in at least two subjects at a cumulative frequency of at least 0.5%. TCRdb obtained this table from immuneACCESS and retained in-frame rearrangements with V and J assigned. These tables miss some clones; where compared with another copy, unresolved V genes account for less than half of the shortfall, and the remainder is unexplained. V, J and clone size are taken as reported in that table, and D and trimming were inferred from the DNA itself. The sample table shows under 400 clones, and about three quarters are seen once. About 12% of the sample lies in the top ten.

The label giving this sample's time point can be read as: at least 347 days after estimated infection, following spontaneous clearance. The sequenced cells were not expanded in vitro beforehand; instead, HCV-specific TCR repertoires were characterized directly ex vivo. Enrolled in the Montreal Hepatitis C Cohort (HEPCO) in Canada, the donors were people who inject drugs, and these donors were followed every 3 months. Acute primary HCV infection was defined as a positive HCV RNA or antibody test after a negative test within the previous 24 weeks. HCV-specific cells were stained using a PE-labeled tetramer loaded with the NS3 peptide spanning residues 1073-1081. Cells were surface stained with CD3, CD8 and CD45RO antibodies, and an aqua fixable dye was used to exclude dead cells. The cohort included seven or eight spontaneous resolvers, defined as subjects with HCV RNA clearance within 24 weeks. Frozen stocks of peripheral blood mononuclear cells were first thawed, after which negative isolation of CD8+ T cells was carried out using the MACS CD8+ T cell Isolation Kit. Sorting of the cells was done on a BD FACSAria II cell sorter.

This clone was detected only once. Per-base quality was not reported, and no clone a single base away is much larger than it. Sample: HCV NS3-1073 tetramer-sorted CD8+ T cells from PBMCs, taken at follow-up. The cell subset or site label for this specimen denotes: FACS-sorted NS3-1073 tetramer+ CD8+ T cells. The origin of this receptor is a man in his forties who spontaneously cleared hepatitis C infection.

CDR3 protein: CASSPGTGYGYTF. The DNA reads TGTGCCAGCAGCCCAGGGACGGGTTATGGCTACACCTTC. The chain links TRBV6-9 with TRBJ1-2; D gene: possibly TRBD1, on 5 matching bases. CDR3 length: 13 amino acids, cysteine to phenylalanine. Only the CDR3 part of the read is kept: 39 bases, read in frame from the first base. CDR1 and CDR2 are drawn from the germline V gene: MNHGY, SVAAGI. V is pared back by 6 bases and J by 5 bases, with 13 bases lying between the germline termini.